This T cell receptor (beta chain) originates from a study of cytomegalovirus exposure and HLA in healthy donors (dated by TCRdb to between 2016 and 2019). Regarding the complete study: An earlier analysis of approximately 590 of the donors reported more than 250 Gb of sequence data and roughly 110 million unique TCR beta sequences from about 179 million T cells. On average, around 230,000 unique TCR beta nucleotide sequences were sequenced per donor among 398 genotyped donors of the cohort, with roughly a sixth of those sequences being non-productive. Roughly 300 gigabases of sequencing data and roughly 80 million unique TCR sequences made up an early release that covered several hundred HLA-typed donors. The study was designed to test whether signatures of past pathogen exposure could be identified by cataloging public T cell receptors. Rather than drawing on any new phenotypic data, the later analysis identified candidate immune exposures from TCR beta sequences and the way those sequences occurred across donors. All discovery cohort repertoires had been generated using a single sequencing platform. Of the roughly 400 genotyped donors, around 81% fell in the genetic ancestry cluster associated with self-reported Caucasian donors. A later analysis re-analyzed previously published TCR beta repertoires from 666 donors and added high-resolution HLA genotyping to study TCR occurrence patterns. The study profiled the T cell repertoires of under 700 subjects by immunosequencing and related them to cytomegalovirus serostatus. Roughly 5 DR-DQ haplotypes were handled as single units for association and clustering, since linkage in the cohort was strong. In addition to the first cohort of approximately 650 subjects, a separate validation cohort of approximately 130 different subjects was used. The study combined high-throughput TCR immunosequencing, statistical association of individual TCRs with disease status, and machine learning to predict cytomegalovirus infection status. Typing coverage varied by locus: about 620-640 donors for A, B, C, DRB1 and DQB1; 500 to 550 for DQA1; about 600 for DPA1; 450 to 480 for DPB1. Class I and class II HLA loci were covered by the typing at four-digit resolution. Donor age, sex, ethnicity and CMV serostatus were collected together with the repertoire data. Genome-wide SNP genotypes for about 55% of the roughly 670 donors were used in a later genetic analysis, which treated that subset as a discovery cohort. An earlier analysis of some 500 of the donors used high-throughput TCR beta sequencing to judge whether each TCR beta V gene segment behaved as functional or pseudogenic. Paper-wide results and their limitations: HLA typing was unavailable for some donors at each locus, so association tests used only the typed subset. Some 15 rarely observed V segments, including chromosome 9 orphons, were excluded from the earlier analysis of some 590 of the donors because counts were too low. Most TCR sequences were observed very rarely across donors, whereas some public TCRs were present in many individuals. A group of highly shared sequence variants was considered likely to be a technical artifact of the sequencing pipeline. According to a later analysis, most CMV-associated TCR beta chains appeared to be HLA-restricted, and the HLA associations seemed to be driven largely by CMV exposure. When HLA alleles, especially DR and DQ, strongly co-occurred, attributing TCR associations to individual alleles was difficult. A total of fewer than 200 TCR beta chains were listed by the study as associated with cytomegalovirus. In a later genetic analysis, fewer N-insertions in productive TCRs were reported among donors in an Asian-associated ancestry cluster than the roughly 700-donor mean. Several of the top co-occurrence clusters appeared to be linked to parvovirus B19, influenza, CMV and Epstein-Barr virus, according to a later analysis. Only TCR beta chains were sequenced in this cohort, and the absence of alpha or paired-chain data limited detectable features. For the cohort, immune exposure information was limited to CMV serostatus. The 87-base-pair reads could not distinguish some IMGT-functional V segments, including TRBV6-2 and TRBV6-3, so those segments were excluded. In a later analysis, the rate of TCR association differed among HLA loci, with DRB1 alleles having the most associated TCRs and HLA-C alleles having the fewest. In a later genetic analysis, a missense DCLRE1C variant was associated with V-gene and J-gene trimming of TCR beta chains, and the association was replicated in an independent cohort. Linkage disequilibrium might explain the correlated functional status among segregating V segments, but an unknown experimental factor could not be ruled out. A further reported finding was that TCR beta sequences accurately predicted the HLA-A and HLA-B alleles for most subjects in the first cohort. Roughly uniform sequencing depth across donors was assumed in presence/absence analyses, although this assumption may not hold. Three of the identified cytomegalovirus-associated TCR beta chains were confirmed in vitro to be specific for cytomegalovirus antigens. The authors suggested that the approach could potentially be extended to other disease states and immunological phenotypes. In a later analysis, around 15,000 TCR beta sequences were associated with specific HLA alleles at a false discovery rate of 0.05. An earlier analysis of approximately 540 of the donors showed that most TCR beta V segments appeared in productive rearrangements either about 90% or about 30% of the time, which broadly matched IMGT annotations. In a later analysis, HLA-associated TCR beta chains were found to be more clonally expanded and to have lower generation probabilities than equally common non-associated chains. In both the original and validation cohorts, the classifier was reported to diagnose cytomegalovirus status with high specificity and sensitivity.

This clone was observed a single time. The antigen it binds to is not known. There are no base qualities to consult, and no much larger clone falls within one base. The germline V gene (reference sequence) yields SGHKS for CDR1 and YYEKEE for CDR2. V is pared back by 5 bases and J by 4 bases, with 12 bases lying between the germline termini. The CDR3 starts with the cysteine, ends with the phenylalanine, and has 13 residues. The only DNA kept is the CDR3, 39 bases in frame from the first base. The library was generated by the immunoSEQ multiplex PCR assay. A mixture of 60 forward primers for TCR Vbeta segments and 13 reverse primers for TCR Jbeta segments was used in the multiplex PCR. The CDR3 region of rearranged TCR beta genes was amplified from genomic DNA with a multiplex PCR assay. Amplified TCR beta libraries were sequenced as 87-base-pair reads on the Illumina HiSeq System. The study's processing was this. A later analysis tallied roughly 78 million unique TCR beta chains across the 666 repertoires, and roughly 11 million of those chains were shared by two or more donors. Raw reads were error-corrected and collapsed into unique sequences by a nearest-neighbor algorithm in which closely related sequences were merged to remove PCR and sequencing errors. To assign V, D and J gene segments, CDR3 sequences were aligned to IMGT reference sequences. For a sequence to be retained, a match of at least six nucleotides was required to both a V gene segment and a J gene segment. A rearrangement counted as productive if the CDR3 had no stop codons and remained in frame with V and J, and every other rearrangement counted as non-productive. Following IMGT convention, CDR3 was defined as the stretch from the second conserved V-encoded cysteine up to the conserved J-encoded phenylalanine. In an earlier analysis of more than 550 of the donors, sequences lacking an unambiguous match to a single V gene segment were excluded. In an earlier analysis of around 590 of the donors, a V segment was called functional when productive rearrangements were above 56.7%, and segregating when the standard deviation between donors exceeded 5%. A statistical classification framework was developed to diagnose cytomegalovirus status using the catalog of TCR beta chain sequences. A later analysis assigned V and J genes by comparing TCR nucleotide sequences with IMGT/GENE-DB human TR gene sequences. A later analysis assigned CDR3 sequences and most-parsimonious VDJ recombination scenarios with the TCRdist pipeline. In a later analysis, each TCR beta chain was defined by its CDR3 amino acid sequence together with its V-gene family, and reads without a unique V-gene family were excluded. To address suspected cross-contamination and a sequencing artifact, a later analysis removed 592 highly shared, low-generation-probability nucleotide sequences. For each public chain, a later analysis derived a clonal expansion index from normalized ranks of inferred template counts within each repertoire. In a later analysis, generation probabilities were computed with a VDJ recombination model fitted to out-of-frame rearrangements, and the resulting probabilities were checked against IGoR. In a later analysis, hypergeometric tests were used to score TCR-TCR, TCR-HLA and TCR-CMV co-occurrence, with a repertoire-size bias correction applied to TCR pairs. False discovery rates were estimated in a later analysis by permuting HLA or CMV assignments 20 times. In a later analysis, co-occurring TCRs were grouped using DBSCAN, with TCRdist sequence similarity added in when clustering inside HLA-allele-positive subsets. Repertoires with fewer than 30,000 or more than 120,000 public chains were left out of co-occurrence clustering, as were about 5 repertoires with anomalous nucleotide sharing. The table was pulled from immuneACCESS by TCRdb, which kept in-frame rearrangements only. Such tables lose some clones; where checked, under half of the loss comes from unresolved V genes, and the rest has no known cause. That table gives V, J and clone size, and the DNA gave D and trimming. The sample table shows 100,000 to 150,000 clones, and roughly 84% are seen once. The biggest ten clones account for under 2% of the sample.

The cohort was made up of under 800 healthy bone marrow donors. At the time of sampling, all cohort members were nominally healthy, though unrecorded immune exposures were likely present. The donor tested CMV seronegative and was one of the 352 seronegative cohort members. Every donor gave a peripheral blood sample, and the peripheral blood mononuclear cells from that sample were used for TCR beta sequencing. The Qiagen DNeasy Blood Extraction Kit was used to extract genomic DNA from the blood cell samples. The sample taken for sequencing was PBMCs. This receptor was obtained from a boy aged 10-17 years in good health and CMV-seronegative. The chain is made from TRBV5-5 and TRBJ1-2; TRBD1 is a possible D gene, resting on 5 matching bases. The CDR3 has the sequence CASRTGTVYGYTF. The bases read TGTGCCAGCAGAACCGGGACTGTCTATGGCTACACCTTC.